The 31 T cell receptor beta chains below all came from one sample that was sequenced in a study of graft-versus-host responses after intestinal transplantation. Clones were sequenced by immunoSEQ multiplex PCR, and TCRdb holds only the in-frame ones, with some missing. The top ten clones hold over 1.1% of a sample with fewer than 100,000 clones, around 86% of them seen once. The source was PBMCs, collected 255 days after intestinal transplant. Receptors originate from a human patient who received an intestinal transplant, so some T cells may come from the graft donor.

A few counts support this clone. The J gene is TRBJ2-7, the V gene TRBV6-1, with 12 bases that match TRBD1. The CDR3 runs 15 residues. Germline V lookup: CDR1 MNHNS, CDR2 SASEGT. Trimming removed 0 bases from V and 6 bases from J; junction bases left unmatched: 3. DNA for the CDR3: TGTGCCAGCAGTGAAGCCGGGACAGGGGGCGCCGAGCAGTACTTC. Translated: CASSEAGTGGAEQYF.

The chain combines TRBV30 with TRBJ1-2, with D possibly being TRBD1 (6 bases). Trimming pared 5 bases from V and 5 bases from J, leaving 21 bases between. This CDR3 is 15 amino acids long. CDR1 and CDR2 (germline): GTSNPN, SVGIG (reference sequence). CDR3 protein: CAWGRRGAEWYGYTF. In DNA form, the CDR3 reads TGTGCCTGGGGCAGGCGGGGGGCGGAATGGTATGGCTACACCTTC.

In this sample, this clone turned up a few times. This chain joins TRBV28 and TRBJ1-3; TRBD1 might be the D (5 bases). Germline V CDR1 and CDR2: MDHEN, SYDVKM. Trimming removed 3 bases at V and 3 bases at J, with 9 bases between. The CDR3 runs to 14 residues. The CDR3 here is CASSFPGHGNTIYF. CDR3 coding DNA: TGTGCCAGCAGTTTCCCGGGGCATGGAAACACCATATATTTT.

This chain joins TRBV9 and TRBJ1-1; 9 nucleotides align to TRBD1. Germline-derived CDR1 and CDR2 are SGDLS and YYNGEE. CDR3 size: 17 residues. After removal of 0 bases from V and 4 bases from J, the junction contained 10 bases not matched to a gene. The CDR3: CASSVEGQGLVVTEAFF. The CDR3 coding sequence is TGTGCCAGCAGCGTAGAAGGACAGGGGCTAGTTGTCACTGAAGCTTTCTTT.

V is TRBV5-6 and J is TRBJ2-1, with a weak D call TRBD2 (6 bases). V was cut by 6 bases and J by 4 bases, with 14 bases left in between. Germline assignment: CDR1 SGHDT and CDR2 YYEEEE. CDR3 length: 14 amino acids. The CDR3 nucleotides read TGTGCCAGCAAGGGTAGCGGCGCTTACAATGAGCAGTTCTTC. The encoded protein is CASKGSGAYNEQFF.

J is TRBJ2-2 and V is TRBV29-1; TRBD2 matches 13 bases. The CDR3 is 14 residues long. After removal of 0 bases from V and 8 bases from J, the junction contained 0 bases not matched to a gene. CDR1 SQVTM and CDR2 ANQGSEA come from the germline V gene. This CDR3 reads CSVEELAGGGELFF. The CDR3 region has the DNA TGCAGCGTTGAAGAACTAGCGGGAGGGGGGGAGCTGTTTTTT.

This CDR3 reads CASSLLGRTVSDTQYF. The CDR3 DNA sequence: TGTGCCAGCAGCTTATTGGGGAGGACGGTTTCAGATACGCAGTATTTT. The chain joins TRBV7-8 to TRBJ2-3; a possible D gene is TRBD2 (6 bases). Germline CDR1 and CDR2: SGHVS and FQNEAQ. This CDR3 comprises 16 residues. The V gene lost 2 bases and the J gene lost 4 bases, with 16 bases spanning the gap. Full variable domain (outside the CDR3, taken from reference TRBV7-8 and TRBJ2-3): GAGVSQSPRYKVAKRGQDVALRCDPISGHVSLFWYQQALGQGPEFLTYFQNEAQLDKSGLPSDRFFAERPEGSVSTLKIQRTQQEDSAVYLCASSLLGRTVSDTQYFGPGTRLTVL.

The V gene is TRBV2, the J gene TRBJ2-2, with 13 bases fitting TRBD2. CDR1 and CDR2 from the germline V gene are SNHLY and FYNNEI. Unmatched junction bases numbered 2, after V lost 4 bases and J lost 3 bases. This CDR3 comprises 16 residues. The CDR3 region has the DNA TGTGCCAGCAGTGGGGGACTAGCGGGGTACACCGGGGAGCTGTTTTTT. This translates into CASSGGLAGYTGELFF.

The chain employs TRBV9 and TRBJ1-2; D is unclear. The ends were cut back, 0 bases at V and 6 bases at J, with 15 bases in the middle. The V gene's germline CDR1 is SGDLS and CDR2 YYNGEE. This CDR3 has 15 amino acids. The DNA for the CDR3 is TGTGCCAGCAGCGTAGATGACCTTTCTCCTCATGGCTACACCTTC. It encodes CASSVDDLSPHGYTF.

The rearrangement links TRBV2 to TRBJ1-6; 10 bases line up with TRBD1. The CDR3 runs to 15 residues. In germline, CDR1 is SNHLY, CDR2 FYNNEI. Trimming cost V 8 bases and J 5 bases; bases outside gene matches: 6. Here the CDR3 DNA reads TGTGCCAGCGACATAGGGACAGGGGATAATTCACCCCTCCACTTT. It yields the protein CASDIGTGDNSPLHF.

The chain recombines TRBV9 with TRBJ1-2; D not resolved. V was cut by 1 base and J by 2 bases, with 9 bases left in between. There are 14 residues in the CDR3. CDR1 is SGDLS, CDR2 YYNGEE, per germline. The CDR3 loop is CASSVSPENYGYTF. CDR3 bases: TGTGCCAGCAGCGTAAGTCCAGAAAACTATGGCTACACCTTC. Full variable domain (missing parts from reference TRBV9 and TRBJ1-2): DSGVTQTPKHLITATGQRVTLRCSPRSGDLSVYWYQQSLDQGLQFLIQYYNGEERAKGNILERFSAQQFPDLHSELNLSSLELGDSALYFCASSVSPENYGYTFGSGTRLTVV.

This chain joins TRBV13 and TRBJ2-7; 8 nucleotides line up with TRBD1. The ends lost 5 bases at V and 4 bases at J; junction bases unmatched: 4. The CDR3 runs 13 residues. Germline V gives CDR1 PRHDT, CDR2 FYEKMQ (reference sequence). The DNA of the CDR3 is TGTGCCAGCAGCCCAGGGGGCTTGTACGAGCAGTACTTC. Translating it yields CASSPGGLYEQYF.

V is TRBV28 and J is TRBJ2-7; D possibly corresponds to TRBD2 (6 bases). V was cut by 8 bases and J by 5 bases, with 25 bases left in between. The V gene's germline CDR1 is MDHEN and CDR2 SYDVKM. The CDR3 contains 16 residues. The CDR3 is CASGPLPSVTANEQYF. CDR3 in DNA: TGTGCCAGCGGTCCCTTACCTAGCGTGACCGCCAACGAGCAGTACTTC.

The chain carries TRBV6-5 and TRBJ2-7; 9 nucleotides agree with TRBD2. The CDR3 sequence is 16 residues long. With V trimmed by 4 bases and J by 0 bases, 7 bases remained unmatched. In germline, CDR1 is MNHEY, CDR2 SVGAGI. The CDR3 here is CASSFRTSAISYEQYF. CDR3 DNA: TGTGCCAGCAGTTTTCGGACTAGCGCCATCTCCTACGAGCAGTACTTC.

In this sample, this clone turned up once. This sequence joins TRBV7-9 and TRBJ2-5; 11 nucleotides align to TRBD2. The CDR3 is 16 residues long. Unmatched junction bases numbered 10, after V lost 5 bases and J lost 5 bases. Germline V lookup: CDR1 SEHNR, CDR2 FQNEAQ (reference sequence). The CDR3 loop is CASSLTTSGTRETQYF. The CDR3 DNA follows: TGTGCCAGCAGCCTTACGACTAGCGGGACGAGGGAGACCCAGTACTTC.

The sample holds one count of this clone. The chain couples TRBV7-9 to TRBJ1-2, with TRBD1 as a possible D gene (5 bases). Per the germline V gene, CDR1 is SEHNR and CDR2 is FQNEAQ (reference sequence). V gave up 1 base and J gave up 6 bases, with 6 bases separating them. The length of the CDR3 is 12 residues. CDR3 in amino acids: CASSLGGDGYTF. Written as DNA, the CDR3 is TGTGCCAGCAGCTTAGGAGGGGATGGCTACACCTTC.

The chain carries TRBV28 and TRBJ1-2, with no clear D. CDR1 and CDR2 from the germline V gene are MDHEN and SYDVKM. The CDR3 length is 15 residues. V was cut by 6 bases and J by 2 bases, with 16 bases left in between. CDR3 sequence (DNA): TGTGCCAGCAGCACCAAGACGGGTCTCAACTATGGCTACACCTTC. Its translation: CASSTKTGLNYGYTF.

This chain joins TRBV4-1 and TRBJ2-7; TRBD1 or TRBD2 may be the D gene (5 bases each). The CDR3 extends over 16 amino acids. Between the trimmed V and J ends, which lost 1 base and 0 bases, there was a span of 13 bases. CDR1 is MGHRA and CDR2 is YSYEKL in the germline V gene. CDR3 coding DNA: TGCGCCAGCAGCCAAGTTGCAGGGAGTAGCTCCTACGAGCAGTACGTC. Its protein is CASSQVAGSSSYEQYV.

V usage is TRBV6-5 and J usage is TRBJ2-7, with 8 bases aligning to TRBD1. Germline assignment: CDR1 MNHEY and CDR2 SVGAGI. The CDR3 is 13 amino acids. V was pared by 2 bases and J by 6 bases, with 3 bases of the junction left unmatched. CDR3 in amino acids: CASSYGGTGEQYF. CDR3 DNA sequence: TGTGCCAGCAGTTACGGGGGGACAGGCGAGCAGTACTTC.

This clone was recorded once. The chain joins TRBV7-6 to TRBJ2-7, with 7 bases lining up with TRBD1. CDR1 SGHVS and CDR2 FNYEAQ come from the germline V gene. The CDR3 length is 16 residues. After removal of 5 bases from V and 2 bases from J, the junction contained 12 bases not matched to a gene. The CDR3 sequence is CASSPTGWSTTYEQYF. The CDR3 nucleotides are TGTGCCAGCAGCCCGACAGGGTGGTCCACTACCTACGAGCAGTACTTC.

Here the CDR3 DNA reads TGTGCCAGTAGTATACCAACAGGGGCTGGGGCCAACGTCCTGACTTTC. This encodes CASSIPTGAGANVLTF. J is TRBJ2-6 and V is TRBV19, with TRBD1 identical over 7 bases. The CDR3 has 16 amino acids. Losses at the gene ends were 2 bases for V and 2 bases for J; bases not matched to a gene: 3. Germline assignment: CDR1 LNHDA and CDR2 SQIVND (reference sequence).

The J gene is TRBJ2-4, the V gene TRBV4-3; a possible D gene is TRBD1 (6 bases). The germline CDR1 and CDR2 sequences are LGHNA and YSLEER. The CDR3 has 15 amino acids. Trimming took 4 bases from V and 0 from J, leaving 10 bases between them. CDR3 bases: TGCGCCAGCAGCCCAGGGACACCAGCCAAAAACATTCAGTACTTC. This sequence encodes CASSPGTPAKNIQYF.

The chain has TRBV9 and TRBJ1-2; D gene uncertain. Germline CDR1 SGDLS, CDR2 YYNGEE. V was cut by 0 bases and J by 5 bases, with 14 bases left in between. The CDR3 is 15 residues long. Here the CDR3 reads CASSVVETPSYGYTF. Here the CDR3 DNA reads TGTGCCAGCAGCGTAGTAGAGACACCAAGTTATGGCTACACCTTC. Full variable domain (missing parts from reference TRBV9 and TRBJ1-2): DSGVTQTPKHLITATGQRVTLRCSPRSGDLSVYWYQQSLDQGLQFLIQYYNGEERAKGNILERFSAQQFPDLHSELNLSSLELGDSALYFCASSVVETPSYGYTFGSGTRLTVV.

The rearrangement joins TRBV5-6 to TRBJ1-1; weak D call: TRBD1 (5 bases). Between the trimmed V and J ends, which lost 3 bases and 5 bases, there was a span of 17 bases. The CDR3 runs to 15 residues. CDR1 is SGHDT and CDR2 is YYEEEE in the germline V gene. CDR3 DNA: TGTGCCAGCAGCTCAGGCAGGGAGGAGCTAACTGAAGCTTTCTTT. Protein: CASSSGREELTEAFF.

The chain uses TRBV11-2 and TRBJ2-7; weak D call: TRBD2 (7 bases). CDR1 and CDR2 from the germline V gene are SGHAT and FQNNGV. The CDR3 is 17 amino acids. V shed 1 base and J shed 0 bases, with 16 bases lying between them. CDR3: CASSLVGSGTLSYEQYF. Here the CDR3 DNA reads TGTGCCAGCAGCTTAGTAGGGAGCGGGACACTCTCCTACGAGCAGTACTTC.

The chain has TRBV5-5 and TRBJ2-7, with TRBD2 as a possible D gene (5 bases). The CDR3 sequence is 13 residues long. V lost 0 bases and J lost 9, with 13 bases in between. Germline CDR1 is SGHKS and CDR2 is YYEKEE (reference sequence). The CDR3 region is CASSLDSGRGQYF. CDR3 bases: TGTGCCAGCAGCTTGGACTCCGGCCGGGGGCAGTACTTC.

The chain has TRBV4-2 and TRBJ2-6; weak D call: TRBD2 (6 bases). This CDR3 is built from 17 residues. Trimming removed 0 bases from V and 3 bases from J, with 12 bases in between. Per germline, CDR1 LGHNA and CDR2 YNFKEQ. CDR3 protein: CASSQDPGGDGANVLTF. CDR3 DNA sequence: TGTGCCAGCAGCCAAGACCCCGGGGGAGATGGGGCCAACGTCCTGACTTTC.

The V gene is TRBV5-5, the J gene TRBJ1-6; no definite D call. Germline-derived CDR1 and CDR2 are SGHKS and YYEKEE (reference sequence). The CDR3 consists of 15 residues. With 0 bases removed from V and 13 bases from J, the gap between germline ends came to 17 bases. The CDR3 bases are TGTGCCAGCAGCTTGGTGGCACCAGAGTTTAACCCCCTCCACTTT. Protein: CASSLVAPEFNPLHF.

The CDR3 DNA follows: TGTGCCAGCAGAGCAGGGTTTGGCACAGATACGCAGTATTTT. As protein: CASRAGFGTDTQYF. This chain links TRBV7-6 with TRBJ2-3, with D maybe TRBD1 (5 bases). Trimming stripped 6 bases from V and 1 base from J, with 11 bases between. CDR3 size: 14 residues. Germline values: CDR1 SGHVS, CDR2 FNYEAQ.

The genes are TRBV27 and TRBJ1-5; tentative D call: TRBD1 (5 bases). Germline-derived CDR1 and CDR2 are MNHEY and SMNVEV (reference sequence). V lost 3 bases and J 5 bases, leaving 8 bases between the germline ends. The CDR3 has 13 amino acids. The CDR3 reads CASSLGEDQPQHF. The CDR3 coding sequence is TGTGCCAGCAGTTTGGGGGAAGATCAGCCCCAGCATTTT.

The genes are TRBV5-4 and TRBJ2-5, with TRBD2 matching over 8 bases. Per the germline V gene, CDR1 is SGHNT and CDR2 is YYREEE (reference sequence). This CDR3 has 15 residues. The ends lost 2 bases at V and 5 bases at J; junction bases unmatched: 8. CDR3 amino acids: CASSFGGVAGETQYF. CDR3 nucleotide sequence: TGTGCCAGCAGCTTCGGAGGGGTAGCGGGGGAGACCCAGTACTTC.